This TCR beta chain was sequenced during a study of blood T cell repertoires in COVID-19. Study details: Material from acute and convalescent COVID-19 was sourced from the United States, Italy and Spain. In each case, the material was cDNA or gDNA derived from T cells, B-cell-depleted T cells, or PBMCs.

The CDR3 consists of 17 residues. Germline lookup yields CDR1 SEHNR and CDR2 FQNEAQ (reference sequence). With 5 bases removed from V and 0 bases from J, the gap between germline ends came to 16 bases. In the original processing: Amplification with reference gene primers provided the estimates of nucleated cell counts. The assay was immunoSEQ multiplex PCR, and TCRdb's table has in-frame clones only and misses some. The D gene and trimming were derived from the DNA, and the V and J assignments and clone size from that table. The repertoire holds more than 100,000 clones, more than 80% seen once, with around 3.8% in the top ten.

This receptor was identified in an older woman with acute or convalescent COVID-19. Sequenced sample: peripheral blood. The chain combines TRBV7-9 with TRBJ1-4, with TRBD1 as a possible D gene (5 bases). The CDR3 DNA follows: TGTGCCAGCAGCGCCCCTTCAGGGAGGCCAACTAATGAAAAACTGTTTTTT. It is translated as CASSAPSGRPTNEKLFF.